One T cell receptor beta chain is described in this entry. Its antigen is not identified. These data belong to a study of T cells in localized non-small cell lung cancer. Study-wide points: Heterogeneity stays possible, as sequencing covered only one tumor region.

Sequencing used immunoSEQ multiplex PCR; TCRdb keeps in-frame clones, though not all of them. There are approximately 32,000 clones in the sample; roughly 82% occur only once, and roughly 17% lies in the top ten. CDR3 length equals 15 residues. Trimming took 2 bases from V and 1 from J, leaving 11 bases between them. Per the germline V gene, CDR1 is SGHVS and CDR2 is FQNEAQ. The TCR was taken from a male donor aged 60 or over with stage III squamous cell lung carcinoma. The sample in question was peripheral blood, obtained before any cancer treatment. This chain uses TRBV7-8 with TRBJ1-1, with D unclear. CDR3 region: CASSLTGRKNTEAFF. The CDR3 bases are TGTGCCAGCAGCTTAACCGGAAGGAAGAACACTGAAGCTTTCTTT.